This entry lists 26 T cell receptor beta chains sequenced from one sample in a study of cytomegalovirus exposure and HLA in healthy donors. Primers: 60 Vbeta forward and 13 Jbeta reverse. Profiling relied on immunoSEQ multiplex PCR, and the TCRdb table lists in-frame clones only, not all of them. The profile shows under 200,000 clones, 82% of them singletons. Sequences were obtained from PBMCs. The receptor set was obtained from a woman aged 50 to 60 in good health and CMV-seronegative.

This clone was seen only once. J is TRBJ2-7 and V is TRBV10-3; 7 bases agree with TRBD1. Germline assignment: CDR1 ENHRY and CDR2 SYGVKD. This CDR3 is 14 amino acids long. Trimming at V came to 4 bases and at J to 2 bases, leaving 5 bases not matched to a gene. The CDR3 sequence: CAISGQGMTYEQYF. CDR3 sequence (DNA): TGTGCCATCAGTGGACAGGGTATGACCTACGAGCAGTACTTC.

The chain links TRBV7-2 to TRBJ2-5; 10 bases fit TRBD2. The length of the CDR3 is 15 residues. The germline V gene encodes CDR1 SGHTA and CDR2 FQGNSA. V shed 0 bases, J shed 2 bases, and the junction held 0 bases outside the gene matches. The CDR3 loop is CASSLASGRQETQYF. The CDR3 DNA reads as TGTGCCAGCAGCTTAGCTAGCGGGAGGCAAGAGACCCAGTACTTC.

The J gene is TRBJ1-2, the V gene TRBV7-9; D might be TRBD1 (5 bases). This CDR3 is 17 amino acids long. The germline gives CDR1 SEHNR, CDR2 FQNEAQ (reference sequence). Trimming cost V 0 bases and J 8 bases, with 22 bases left between them. The CDR3 nucleotides read TGTGCCAGCAGCTTAGCTACAGGACGCGTGTTAGGGAGGGGCTACACCTTC. This sequence encodes CASSLATGRVLGRGYTF. Full variable domain (missing parts from reference TRBV7-9 and TRBJ1-2): DTGVSQNPRHKITKRGQNVTFRCDPISEHNRLYWYRQTLGQGPEFLTYFQNEAQLEKSRLLSDRFSAERPKGSFSTLEIQRTEQGDSAMYLCASSLATGRVLGRGYTFGSGTRLTVV.

The rearrangement uses TRBV5-1 and TRBJ2-3; D is unresolved. Germline V gene sequence: CDR1 SGHRS, CDR2 YFSETQ. The ends were cut back, 3 bases at V and 3 bases at J, with 11 bases in the middle. This CDR3 spans 14 amino acids. This chain's CDR3 is CASSSLTPTDTQYF. The CDR3 DNA reads TGCGCCAGCAGCTCTCTGACTCCAACAGATACGCAGTATTTT.

J is TRBJ2-5 and V is TRBV6-5; TRBD1 is a possible D gene (7 bases). V was clipped by 5 bases and J by 8 bases, with 21 bases between them. The CDR3 runs 15 residues. Germline V gene lookup returns CDR1 MNHEY and CDR2 SVGAGI. CDR3 loop: CASSPEEGAIVTQYF. The DNA for the CDR3 is TGTGCCAGCAGTCCGGAGGAGGGGGCAATAGTAACCCAGTACTTC.

This sequence joins TRBV27 and TRBJ1-6, with 7 positions matching TRBD1. The V gene end was trimmed by 7 bases and the J gene end by 8 bases; junction bases not matched to a gene: 8. This CDR3 is 14 amino acids long. Germline lookup yields CDR1 MNHEY and CDR2 SMNVEV (reference sequence). The CDR3 loop reads CASTPGDRYSPLHF. The CDR3 DNA follows: TGTGCCAGCACTCCCGGGGACAGATATTCACCCCTCCACTTT.

The rearrangement links TRBV11-2 to TRBJ1-1; D gene ambiguous. The CDR3 runs to 14 residues. Germline CDR1 and CDR2: SGHAT and FQNNGV. Trimming removed 2 bases from V and 0 bases from J, with 7 bases in between. The CDR3 is CASSLRRLNTEAFF. CDR3 DNA sequence: TGTGCCAGCAGCTTAAGGCGGTTGAACACTGAAGCTTTCTTT.

The table lists this clone with a few counts. The chain joins TRBV28 to TRBJ2-7, with 7 bases identical to TRBD2. Germline V lookup: CDR1 MDHEN, CDR2 SYDVKM. J lost 2 bases, V lost 10 bases, and 11 bases had no gene match. This CDR3 spans 14 amino acids. Here the CDR3 DNA reads TGTGCCACTGGTGGGGGGGGGACCCCCTACGAGCAGTACTTC. This codes for CATGGGGTPYEQYF.

Here the CDR3 reads CSVGPPGGSSYNEQFF. The CDR3 DNA is TGCAGCGTTGGGCCCCCTGGGGGGAGTTCCTACAATGAGCAGTTCTTC. V and J are TRBV29-1 and TRBJ2-1; tentatively, D is TRBD2 (6 bases). The CDR3 consists of 16 residues. Germline assignment: CDR1 SQVTM and CDR2 ANQGSEA. The V end was cut by 4 bases, the J end by 1 base, with 17 bases between.

The V gene is TRBV27, the J gene TRBJ2-2, with unresolved D. V gave up 2 bases and J gave up 0 bases, with 7 bases separating them. CDR3 length equals 15 residues. Germline V lookup: CDR1 MNHEY, CDR2 SMNVEV (reference sequence). The CDR3 DNA reads as TGTGCCAGCAGTTTACGCAGAACGAACACCGGGGAGCTGTTTTTT. It yields the protein CASSLRRTNTGELFF.

This clone was recorded once. This rearrangement joins TRBV19 to TRBJ1-1; 7 positions agree with TRBD1. Germline V CDR1 and CDR2: LNHDA, SQIVND (reference sequence). This CDR3 has 21 amino acids. Trimming at V came to 0 bases and at J to 6 bases, leaving 25 bases not matched to a gene. The CDR3 nucleotides are TGTGCCAGTAGTATAGAGATCAGTACCCCGGGACAGAGTTTAAGGTCCCCTGAAGCTTTCTTT. It yields the protein CASSIEISTPGQSLRSPEAFF. Supplemented by reference TRBV19 and TRBJ1-1, the full variable domain reads DGGITQSPKYLFRKEGQNVTLSCEQNLNHDAMYWYRQDPGQGLRLIYYSQIVNDFQKGDIAEGYSVSREKKESFPLTVTSAQKNPTAFYLCASSIEISTPGQSLRSPEAFFGQGTRLTVV.

The chain combines TRBV4-3 with TRBJ2-7; weak D call: TRBD2 (5 bases). Germline CDR1 is LGHNA and CDR2 is YSLEER. CDR3 length: 14 amino acids. Trimming left V 0 bases short and J 6 bases short, with 12 bases between. The CDR3 here is CASSQDHTSFEQYF. CDR3 nucleotides: TGCGCCAGCAGCCAAGACCATACTAGTTTCGAGCAGTACTTC.

This chain joins TRBV2 and TRBJ1-1; weak D call: TRBD1 (6 bases). V was clipped by 4 bases and J by 1 base, with 10 bases between them. The CDR3 is made up of 14 amino acids. Germline loops: CDR1 SNHLY, CDR2 FYNNEI. CDR3 coding DNA: TGTGCCAGCAGTGTACGGGGGGCGAACACTGAAGCTTTCTTT. It is translated as CASSVRGANTEAFF. The full variable domain, rest sourced from reference TRBV2 and TRBJ1-1, is EPEVTQTPSHQVTQMGQEVILRCVPISNHLYFYWYRQILGQKVEFLVSFYNNEISEKSEIFDDQFSVERPDGSNFTLKIRSTKLEDSAMYFCASSVRGANTEAFFGQGTRLTVV.

V is TRBV27 and J is TRBJ1-5; unclear D gene. The CDR3 contains 12 residues. The germline V gene encodes CDR1 MNHEY and CDR2 SMNVEV (reference sequence). Trimming removed 6 bases from V and 0 bases from J, with 3 bases in between. The CDR3 DNA sequence: TGTGCCAGCAGCCTTAGCAATCAGCCCCAGCATTTT. This gives the protein CASSLSNQPQHF.

The V call is TRBV29-1, the J call TRBJ1-1; D is undetermined. CDR1 is SQVTM and CDR2 is ANQGSEA in the germline V gene. The CDR3 is 13 amino acids. V was cut by 4 bases and J by 1 base, with 10 bases left in between. CDR3 DNA sequence: TGCAGCGTTGGTCAGAAGCGGAACACTGAAGCTTTCTTT. This gives the protein CSVGQKRNTEAFF.

The chain carries TRBV5-6 and TRBJ2-4; 10 bases fit TRBD2. Germline V gene lookup returns CDR1 SGHDT and CDR2 YYEEEE. CDR3 size: 16 residues. After removal of 0 bases from V and 6 bases from J, the junction contained 6 bases not matched to a gene. The CDR3 loop is CASSLGASGGLNIQYF. The DNA of the CDR3 is TGTGCCAGCAGCTTGGGAGCTAGCGGGGGCCTAAACATTCAGTACTTC.

The chain uses TRBV5-1 and TRBJ2-7, with 10 bases that match TRBD1. This CDR3 has 16 residues. Per germline, CDR1 SGHRS and CDR2 YFSETQ. V lost 0 bases to trimming and J lost 6 bases; unmatched junction nucleotides: 9. The CDR3 DNA is TGCGCCAGCAGCTTGGCCCCTCGACAGGGGGCCGGCGAGCAGTACTTC. It is translated as CASSLAPRQGAGEQYF.

This clone was seen a single time. Its ends do not fully match the called genes, so a read error is possible. The chain combines TRBV5-1 with TRBJ2-3, with TRBD2 matching 12 bases. The CDR3 covers 17 residues. Germline values: CDR1 SGHRS, CDR2 YFSETQ. The CDR3 protein is CAGSFRLAGGSTDTQYF. In nucleotides, the CDR3 is TGCGCCGGCAGCTTCCGGCTAGCGGGGGGGAGCACAGATACGCAGTATTTT.

The chain combines TRBV9 with TRBJ1-3, with D perhaps TRBD1 (5 bases). Trimming stripped 2 bases from V and 0 bases from J, with 12 bases between. CDR1 SGDLS and CDR2 YYNGEE come from the germline V gene. The CDR3 has 16 amino acids. The CDR3 here is CASSVSAGPSGNTIYF. For the CDR3, the DNA is TGTGCCAGCAGCGTTTCGGCGGGGCCCTCTGGAAACACCATATATTTT.

The chain recombines TRBV2 with TRBJ2-3, with TRBD2 matching over 9 bases. Trimming at V came to 6 bases and at J to 5 bases, leaving 12 bases not matched to a gene. This CDR3 comprises 16 residues. The germline gives CDR1 SNHLY, CDR2 FYNNEI. The CDR3 bases are TGTGCCAGCAGATATGGACTAGCGCGTGAAGGAGATACGCAGTATTTT. Translated, it gives CASRYGLAREGDTQYF.

This chain joins TRBV27 and TRBJ2-1; unclear D gene. The V gene's germline CDR1 is MNHEY and CDR2 SMNVEV (reference sequence). Trimming stripped 2 bases from V and 7 bases from J, with 12 bases between. The CDR3 covers 14 residues. The CDR3 loop reads CASSLMGQWNEQFF. Here the CDR3 DNA reads TGTGCCAGCAGTTTAATGGGCCAGTGGAATGAGCAGTTCTTC.

This clone has a handful of counts. The chain is built from TRBV4-1 and TRBJ1-6; unclear D gene. V lost 0 bases and J 3 bases, leaving 9 bases between the germline ends. Germline V gene lookup returns CDR1 MGHRA and CDR2 YSYEKL. This CDR3 contains 16 residues. The CDR3 DNA is TGCGCCAGCAGCCAAGATCAGGCCTACTATAATTCACCCCTCCACTTT. Translated: CASSQDQAYYNSPLHF.

This clone appeared a single time. The genes are TRBV5-1 and TRBJ2-7; 8 bases agree with TRBD1. The CDR3 consists of 15 residues. CDR1 is SGHRS and CDR2 is YFSETQ in the germline V gene. J was trimmed by 2 bases and V by 0 bases; bases with no gene match: 4. The DNA of the CDR3 is TGCGCCAGCAGCTTGGGTCCACAGGGGGCCTACGAGCAGTACTTC. Encoded protein: CASSLGPQGAYEQYF.

The V call is TRBV28, the J call TRBJ2-7; TRBD2 might be the D (6 bases). The germline gives CDR1 MDHEN, CDR2 SYDVKM. CDR3 length equals 15 residues. Trimming took 3 bases from V and 0 from J, leaving 12 bases between them. The CDR3, as DNA: TGTGCCAGCAGTTTTGCCGGGGGTGTCTCCTACGAGCAGTACTTC. This codes for CASSFAGGVSYEQYF.

This chain connects TRBV5-1 to TRBJ2-3; D perhaps matches TRBD1 (6 bases). V was pared by 0 bases and J by 2 bases, with 7 bases between. This CDR3 is built from 14 residues. Per the germline V gene, CDR1 is SGHRS and CDR2 is YFSETQ. The CDR3 reads CASSLGQDTDTQYF. The CDR3 bases are TGCGCCAGCAGCTTGGGACAGGACACAGATACGCAGTATTTT. Variable domain in full (rest from reference TRBV5-1 and TRBJ2-3): KAGVTQTPRYLIKTRGQQVTLSCSPISGHRSVSWYQQTPGQGLQFLFEYFSETQRNKGNFPGRFSGRQFSNSRSEMNVSTLELGDSALYLCASSLGQDTDTQYFGPGTRLTVL.

The rearrangement uses TRBV28 and TRBJ1-2, with unresolved D. There are 12 residues in the CDR3. Germline V lookup: CDR1 MDHEN, CDR2 SYDVKM. The V end was cut by 5 bases, the J end by 4 bases, with 8 bases between. CDR3 DNA sequence: TGTGCCAGCAGTCTTCGCGCCTATGGCTACACCTTC. It specifies CASSLRAYGYTF.